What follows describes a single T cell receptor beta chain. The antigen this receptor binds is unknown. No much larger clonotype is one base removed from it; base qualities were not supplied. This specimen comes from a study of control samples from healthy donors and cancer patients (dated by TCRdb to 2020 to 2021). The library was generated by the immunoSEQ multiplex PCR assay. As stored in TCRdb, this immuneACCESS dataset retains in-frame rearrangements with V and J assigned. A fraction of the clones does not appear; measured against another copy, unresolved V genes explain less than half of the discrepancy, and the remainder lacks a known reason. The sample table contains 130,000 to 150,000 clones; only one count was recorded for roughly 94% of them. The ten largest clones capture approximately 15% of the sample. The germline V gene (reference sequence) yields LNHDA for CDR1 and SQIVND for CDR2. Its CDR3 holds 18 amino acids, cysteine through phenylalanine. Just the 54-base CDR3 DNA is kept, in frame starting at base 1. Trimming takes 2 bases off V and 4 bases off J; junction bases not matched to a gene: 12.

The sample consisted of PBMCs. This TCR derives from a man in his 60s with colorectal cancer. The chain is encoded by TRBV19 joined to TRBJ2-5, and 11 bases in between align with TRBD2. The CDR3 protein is CASSISASGGPRGETQYF. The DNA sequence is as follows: TGTGCCAGTAGTATATCGGCTAGCGGGGGGCCCAGGGGAGAGACCCAGTACTTC.